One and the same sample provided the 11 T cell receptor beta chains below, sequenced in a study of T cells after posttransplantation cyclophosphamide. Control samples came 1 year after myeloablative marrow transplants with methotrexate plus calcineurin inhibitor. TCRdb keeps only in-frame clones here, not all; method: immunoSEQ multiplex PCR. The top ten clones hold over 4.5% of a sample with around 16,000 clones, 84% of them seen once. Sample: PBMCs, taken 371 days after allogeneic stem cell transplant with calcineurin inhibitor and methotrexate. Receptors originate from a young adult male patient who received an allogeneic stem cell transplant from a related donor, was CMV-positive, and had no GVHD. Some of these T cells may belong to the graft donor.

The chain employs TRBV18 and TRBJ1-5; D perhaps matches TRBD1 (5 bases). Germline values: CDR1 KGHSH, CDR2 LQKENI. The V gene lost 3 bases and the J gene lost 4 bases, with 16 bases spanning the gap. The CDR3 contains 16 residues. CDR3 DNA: TGTGCCAGCTCACCTAACCCGGGGGAAGCAAATCAGCCCCAGCATTTT. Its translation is CASSPNPGEANQPQHF.

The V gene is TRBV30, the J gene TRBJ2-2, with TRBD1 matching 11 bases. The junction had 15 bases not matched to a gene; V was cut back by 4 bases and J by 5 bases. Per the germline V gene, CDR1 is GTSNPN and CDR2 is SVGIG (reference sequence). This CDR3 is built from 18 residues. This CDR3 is CAWKHARDRGGRTGELFF. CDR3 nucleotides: TGTGCCTGGAAACACGCCCGGGACAGGGGGGGGAGAACCGGGGAGCTGTTTTTT.

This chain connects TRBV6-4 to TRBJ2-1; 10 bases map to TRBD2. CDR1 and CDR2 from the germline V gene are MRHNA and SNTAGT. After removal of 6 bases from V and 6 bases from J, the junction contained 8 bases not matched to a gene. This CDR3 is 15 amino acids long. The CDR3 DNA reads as TGTGCCAGCAGCCGGGGATCTAGCGGGGGCAATGAGCAGTTCTTC. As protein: CASSRGSSGGNEQFF.

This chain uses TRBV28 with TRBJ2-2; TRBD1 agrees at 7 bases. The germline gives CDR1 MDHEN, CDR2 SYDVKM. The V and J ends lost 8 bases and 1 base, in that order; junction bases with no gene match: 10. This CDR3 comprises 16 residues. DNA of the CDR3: TGTGCCAGCGGTGATAGAGGGGGCGAGAACACCGGGGAGCTGTTTTTT. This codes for CASGDRGGENTGELFF.

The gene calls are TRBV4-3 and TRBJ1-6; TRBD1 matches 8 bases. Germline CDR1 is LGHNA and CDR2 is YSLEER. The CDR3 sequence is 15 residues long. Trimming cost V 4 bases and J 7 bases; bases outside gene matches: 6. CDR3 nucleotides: TGCGCCAGCAGCCTTGGGACAGGACGCAATTCACCCCTCCACTTT. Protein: CASSLGTGRNSPLHF.

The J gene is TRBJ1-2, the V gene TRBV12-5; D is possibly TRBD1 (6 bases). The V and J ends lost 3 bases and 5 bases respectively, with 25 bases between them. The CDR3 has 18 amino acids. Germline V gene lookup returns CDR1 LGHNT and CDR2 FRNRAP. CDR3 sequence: CASGLSEEGTLGLYGYTF. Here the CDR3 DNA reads TGTGCTAGTGGTTTATCGGAAGAGGGGACACTCGGCCTGTATGGCTACACCTTC.

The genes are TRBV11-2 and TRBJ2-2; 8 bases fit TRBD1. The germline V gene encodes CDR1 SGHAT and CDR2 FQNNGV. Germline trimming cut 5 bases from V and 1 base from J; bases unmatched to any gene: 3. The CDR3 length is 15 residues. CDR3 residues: CASSRGTGNTGELFF. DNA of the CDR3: TGTGCCAGCAGCCGCGGGACAGGGAACACCGGGGAGCTGTTTTTT.

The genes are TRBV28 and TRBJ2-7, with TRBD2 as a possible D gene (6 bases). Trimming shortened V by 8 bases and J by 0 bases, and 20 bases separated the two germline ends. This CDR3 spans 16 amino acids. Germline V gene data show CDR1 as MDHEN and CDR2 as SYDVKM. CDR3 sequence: CASFPIGGPLSYEQYF. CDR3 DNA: TGTGCCAGCTTCCCGATCGGGGGTCCCCTCTCCTACGAGCAGTACTTC.

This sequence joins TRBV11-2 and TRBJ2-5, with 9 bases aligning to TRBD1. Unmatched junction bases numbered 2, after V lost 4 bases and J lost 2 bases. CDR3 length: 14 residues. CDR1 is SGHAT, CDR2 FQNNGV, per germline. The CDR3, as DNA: TGTGCCAGCAGCTCCGGGACAGGGCAAGAGACCCAGTACTTC. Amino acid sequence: CASSSGTGQETQYF.

This CDR3 reads CASSLDHRTGTERAGEQFF. CDR3 bases: TGTGCCAGCAGCTTAGATCATCGAACCGGGACTGAGAGGGCCGGTGAGCAGTTCTTC. The chain has TRBV11-2 and TRBJ2-1; D is perhaps TRBD2 (6 bases). Trimming removed 0 bases at V and 9 bases at J, with 27 bases between. This CDR3 region has 19 residues. Per germline, CDR1 SGHAT and CDR2 FQNNGV. Combining the CDR3 with reference TRBV11-2 and TRBJ2-1 gives the whole variable domain EAGVAQSPRYKIIEKRQSVAFWCNPISGHATLYWYQQILGQGPKLLIQFQNNGVVDDSQLPKDRFSAERLKGVDSTLKIQPAKLEDSAVYLCASSLDHRTGTERAGEQFFGPGTRLTVL.

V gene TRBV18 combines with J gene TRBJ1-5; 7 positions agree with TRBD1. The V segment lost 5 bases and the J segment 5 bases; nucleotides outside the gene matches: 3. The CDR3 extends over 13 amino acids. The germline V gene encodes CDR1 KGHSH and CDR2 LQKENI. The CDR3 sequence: CASSSGGYQPQHF. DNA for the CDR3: TGTGCCAGCTCATCAGGGGGTTATCAGCCCCAGCATTTT.